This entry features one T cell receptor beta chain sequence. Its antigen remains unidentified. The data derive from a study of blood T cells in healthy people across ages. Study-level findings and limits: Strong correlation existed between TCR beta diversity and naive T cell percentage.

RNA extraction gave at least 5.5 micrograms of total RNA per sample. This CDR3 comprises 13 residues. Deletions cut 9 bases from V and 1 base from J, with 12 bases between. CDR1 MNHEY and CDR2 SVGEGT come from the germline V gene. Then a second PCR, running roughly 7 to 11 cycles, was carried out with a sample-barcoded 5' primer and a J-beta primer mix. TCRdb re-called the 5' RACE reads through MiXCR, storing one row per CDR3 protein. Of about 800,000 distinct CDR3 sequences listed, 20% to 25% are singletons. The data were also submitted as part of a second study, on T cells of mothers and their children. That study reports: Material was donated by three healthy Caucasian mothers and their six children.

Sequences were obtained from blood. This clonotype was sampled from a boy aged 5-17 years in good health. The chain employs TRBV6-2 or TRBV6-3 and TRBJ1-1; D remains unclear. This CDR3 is CASERYRNTEAFF. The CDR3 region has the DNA TGTGCCAGTGAAAGATACAGGAACACTGAAGCTTTCTTT.